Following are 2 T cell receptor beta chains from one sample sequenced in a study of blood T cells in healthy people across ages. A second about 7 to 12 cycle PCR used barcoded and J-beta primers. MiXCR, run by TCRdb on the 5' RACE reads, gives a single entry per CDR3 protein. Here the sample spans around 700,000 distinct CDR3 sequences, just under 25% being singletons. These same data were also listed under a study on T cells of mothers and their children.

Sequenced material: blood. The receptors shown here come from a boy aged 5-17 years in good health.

CDR3 in amino acids: CASSPALWVAGNTIYF. In DNA form, the CDR3 reads TGTGCCAGCAGCCCCGCCCTGTGGGTAGCGGGAAACACCATATATTTT. J is TRBJ1-3 and V is TRBV7-9, with D uncertain. Germline CDR1 SEHNR, CDR2 FQNEAQ (reference sequence). Between the trimmed V and J ends, which lost 5 bases and 4 bases, there was a span of 18 bases. CDR3 length: 16 amino acids.

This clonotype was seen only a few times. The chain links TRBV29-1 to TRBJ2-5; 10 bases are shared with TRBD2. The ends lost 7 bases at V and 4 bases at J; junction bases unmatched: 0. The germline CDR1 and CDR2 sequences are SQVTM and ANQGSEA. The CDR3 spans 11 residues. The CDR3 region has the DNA TGCAGCGGGACTAGCGGAGAGACCCAGTACTTC. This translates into CSGTSGETQYF.